Each of the 23 T cell receptor beta chains below was sequenced from the same sample in a study of cytomegalovirus exposure and HLA in healthy donors. Vbeta (60) and Jbeta (13) primers were used in the PCR. Sequencing was performed with immunoSEQ multiplex PCR; in TCRdb, only in-frame clones are kept and a portion is missing. The profile shows tens of thousands of clones, approximately 68% of them singletons. The sample comprised PBMCs. The receptors were sampled from a woman in her forties or fifties in good health and CMV-seropositive.

This clone came up many times. The rearrangement uses TRBV7-2 and TRBJ1-2; TRBD1 agrees at 7 bases. CDR1 is SGHTA and CDR2 is FQGNSA in the germline V gene. Trimming at V came to 3 bases and at J to 4 bases, leaving 8 bases not matched to a gene. This CDR3 has 15 residues. CDR3 sequence: CASSLRGRQGYGYTF. The CDR3 coding sequence is TGTGCCAGCAGCTTGAGGGGGAGACAGGGCTATGGCTACACCTTC.

This clone was detected once. The J gene is TRBJ2-7, the V gene TRBV20-1, with a tentative D call TRBD1 (5 bases). This CDR3 has 11 amino acids. The germline V gene encodes CDR1 DFQATT and CDR2 SNEGSKA (reference sequence). Trimming stripped 1 base from V and 9 bases from J, with 10 bases between. Written as DNA, the CDR3 is TGCAGTGCTAGAGTCGACAGAGCGCAGTACTTC. Translating it yields CSARVDRAQYF.

The genes are TRBV7-7 and TRBJ2-3; TRBD2 matches 8 bases. The CDR3 consists of 14 residues. Unmatched junction bases numbered 5, after V lost 4 bases and J lost 5 bases. CDR1 and CDR2 (germline): SSHAT, FNYEAQ (reference sequence). As DNA, the CDR3 is TGTGCCAGCAGCTACCGGGGGGGAGAAGATACGCAGTATTTT. Its protein is CASSYRGGEDTQYF.

This chain joins TRBV27 and TRBJ2-5; D possibly corresponds to TRBD1 (6 bases). This CDR3 spans 15 amino acids. Germline CDR1 and CDR2: MNHEY and SMNVEV (reference sequence). The V and J ends lost 6 bases and 0 bases respectively, with 14 bases between them. CDR3 DNA: TGTGCCAGCAGCGGTGGGGGCTCCTACCAAGAGACCCAGTACTTC. Protein product: CASSGGGSYQETQYF.

A few counts support this clone. The chain joins TRBV19 to TRBJ1-2; D gene ambiguous. The V gene lost 6 bases and the J gene lost 6 bases, with 14 bases spanning the gap. The CDR3 runs 13 residues. From germline, CDR1 is LNHDA and CDR2 SQIVND (reference sequence). The chain's CDR3 is CASRFGAADGYTF. Written as DNA, the CDR3 is TGTGCCAGTAGATTCGGCGCCGCGGATGGCTACACCTTC.

V gene TRBV7-9 combines with J gene TRBJ1-5; D unclear. V dropped 3 bases and J dropped 6 bases, with 9 bases sitting between them. Germline-derived CDR1 and CDR2 are SEHNR and FQNEAQ (reference sequence). The length of the CDR3 is 13 residues. CDR3 bases: TGTGCCAGCAGCTTCCGCGAGGGTCAGCCCCAGCATTTT. Residues: CASSFREGQPQHF.

This clone has just a few counts. The genes are TRBV11-2 and TRBJ2-2; weak D call: TRBD2 (5 bases). Germline V gene data show CDR1 as SGHAT and CDR2 as FQNNGV. The CDR3 has 16 amino acids. Between the trimmed V and J ends, which lost 6 bases and 3 bases, there was a span of 17 bases. The CDR3 DNA is TGTGCCAGCAGAGCCAATGGCAGGACTCACACCGGGGAGCTGTTTTTT. The encoded protein is CASRANGRTHTGELFF.

The chain links TRBV9 to TRBJ2-2, with 7 positions matching TRBD1. The CDR3 length is 16 residues. Germline CDR1 is SGDLS and CDR2 is YYNGEE. V dropped 0 bases and J dropped 0; count of bases not matched to a gene: 2. The CDR3 loop is CASSVGGTANTGELFF. The CDR3, as DNA: TGTGCCAGCAGCGTAGGGGGGACAGCGAACACCGGGGAGCTGTTTTTT.

The CDR3 sequence is CASSLALAGGIDEQFF. The CDR3 region has the DNA TGTGCCAGCAGCTTAGCCTTAGCGGGGGGGATCGATGAGCAGTTCTTC. The V and J genes are TRBV7-8 and TRBJ2-1; TRBD2 matches 11 bases. The CDR3 has 16 residues. CDR1 and CDR2 from the germline V gene are SGHVS and FQNEAQ. The V gene end was trimmed by 0 bases and the J gene end by 8 bases; junction bases not matched to a gene: 6.

The chain joins TRBV9 to TRBJ2-5; the D gene is possibly TRBD1 (5 bases). Germline values: CDR1 SGDLS, CDR2 YYNGEE. The CDR3 covers 15 residues. The V gene lost 3 bases and the J gene lost 1 base, with 13 bases spanning the gap. CDR3 bases: TGTGCCAGCAGCGCGGACATTCCGTTCCAAGAGACCCAGTACTTC. This translates into CASSADIPFQETQYF.

This sequence joins TRBV6-1 and TRBJ1-1; possible D gene TRBD1, 5 bases. CDR3 length equals 15 residues. Germline CDR1 MNHNS, CDR2 SASEGT. The germline V and J ends were trimmed by 1 base and 0 bases, with 9 bases remaining between them. The chain's CDR3 is CASSEEGFMNTEAFF. The CDR3 DNA reads TGTGCCAGCAGTGAAGAGGGGTTCATGAACACTGAAGCTTTCTTT.

The CDR3: CASSEAGPTEAFF. Written as DNA, the CDR3 is TGCGCCAGCAGTGAGGCAGGTCCCACTGAAGCTTTCTTT. The genes are TRBV10-1 and TRBJ1-1; no clear D gene. The CDR3 totals 13 residues. Germline V lookup: CDR1 WNHNN, CDR2 SYGVQD (reference sequence). V was clipped by 2 bases and J by 4 bases, with 8 bases between them.

The table lists this clone with a count of one. The CDR3 region is CASSSGTGRYEQYF. The DNA of the CDR3 is TGCGCCAGCAGCTCGGGGACAGGCCGCTACGAGCAGTACTTC. The gene calls are TRBV5-1 and TRBJ2-7; 8 positions match TRBD1. V shed 3 bases and J 3 bases; nucleotides not matched to a gene: 5. The CDR3 contains 14 residues. CDR1 is SGHRS, CDR2 YFSETQ, per germline.

This chain joins TRBV6-5 and TRBJ2-2; the match to TRBD2 covers 9 bases. This CDR3 is 13 amino acids long. The V and J ends lost 7 bases and 8 bases, in that order; junction bases with no gene match: 5. Germline-derived CDR1 and CDR2 are MNHEY and SVGAGI. The CDR3 DNA reads as TGTGCCAGCACTTTAGCGGGGGATGGGGAGCTGTTTTTT. Protein: CASTLAGDGELFF.

V gene TRBV30 combines with J gene TRBJ2-5; TRBD1 might be the D (6 bases). The J call may be incorrect, as the DNA end agrees better with TRBJ2-7. CDR3 length equals 15 residues. CDR1 is GTSNPN and CDR2 is SVGIG in the germline V gene (reference sequence). Here the CDR3 reads CAWSGGWGPNYEQYF. The CDR3 region has the DNA TGTGCCTGGAGTGGGGGTTGGGGGCCCAACTACGAGCAGTACTTC.

This clone was seen more than once but under ten times. The chain uses TRBV7-8 and TRBJ2-5; 8 bases match TRBD1. Losses at the gene ends were 1 base for V and 4 bases for J; bases not matched to a gene: 8. The CDR3 runs 16 residues. Germline V gene sequence: CDR1 SGHVS, CDR2 FQNEAQ. DNA of the CDR3: TGTGCCAGCAGCTTAGGTTTTCAGGGGGCCGGAGAGACCCAGTACTTC. It yields the protein CASSLGFQGAGETQYF. Variable domain in full (rest from reference TRBV7-8 and TRBJ2-5): GAGVSQSPRYKVAKRGQDVALRCDPISGHVSLFWYQQALGQGPEFLTYFQNEAQLDKSGLPSDRFFAERPEGSVSTLKIQRTQQEDSAVYLCASSLGFQGAGETQYFGPGTRLLVL.

The V and J genes are TRBV7-8 and TRBJ2-7; D possibly corresponds to TRBD2 (6 bases). The germline V gene has CDR1 SGHVS and CDR2 FQNEAQ. The CDR3 sequence is 15 residues long. Trimming left V 5 bases short and J 0 bases short, with 14 bases between. CDR3 in amino acids: CASSPGGTVSYEQYF. The DNA for the CDR3 is TGTGCCAGCAGCCCCGGCGGGACGGTCTCCTACGAGCAGTACTTC.

V is TRBV5-1 and J is TRBJ2-2; TRBD1 matches 7 bases. The V segment lost 0 bases and the J segment 4 bases; nucleotides outside the gene matches: 0. CDR3 length: 14 amino acids. The germline CDR1 and CDR2 sequences are SGHRS and YFSETQ. The CDR3 coding sequence is TGCGCCAGCAGCTTGGGACAGGGCACCGGGGAGCTGTTTTTT. Translation: CASSLGQGTGELFF.

This clone came up a few times. This chain links TRBV28 with TRBJ2-7; 9 positions agree with TRBD1. V dropped 1 base and J dropped 6; count of bases not matched to a gene: 10. The CDR3 contains 16 residues. The germline CDR1 and CDR2 sequences are MDHEN and SYDVKM. The CDR3 reads CASSLYGTGYLLEQYF. The CDR3 coding sequence is TGTGCCAGCAGTTTATATGGGACAGGGTATCTTCTCGAGCAGTACTTC.

The chain employs TRBV27 and TRBJ1-5; D unresolved. V lost 4 bases, J lost 0 bases, and 4 bases lay in between. CDR3 length: 13 amino acids. Germline CDR1 and CDR2: MNHEY and SMNVEV (reference sequence). CDR3 in amino acids: CASSWSSNQPQHF. CDR3 nucleotides: TGTGCCAGCAGTTGGAGTAGCAATCAGCCCCAGCATTTT.

The chain carries TRBV28 and TRBJ1-2, with TRBD1 identical over 7 bases. This CDR3 region has 13 residues. The trim removed 6 bases at V and 3 bases at J, leaving 4 bases unmatched. CDR1 MDHEN and CDR2 SYDVKM come from the germline V gene. This CDR3 is CASSSGQYYGYTF. In DNA form, the CDR3 reads TGTGCCAGCAGCTCGGGACAGTACTATGGCTACACCTTC.

The chain combines TRBV7-2 with TRBJ2-7, with 7 nucleotides matching TRBD1. The V gene end was trimmed by 0 bases and the J gene end by 1 base; junction bases not matched to a gene: 9. The CDR3 totals 17 residues. Germline V gene sequence: CDR1 SGHTA, CDR2 FQGNSA. Here the CDR3 reads CASSLAVAGGDSYEQYF. The CDR3 DNA reads TGTGCCAGCAGCTTAGCGGTAGCAGGGGGTGATTCCTACGAGCAGTACTTC.

This sequence joins TRBV7-9 and TRBJ2-3; tentatively, D is TRBD2 (6 bases). The V gene lost 7 bases and the J gene lost 2 bases, with 13 bases spanning the gap. The CDR3 totals 14 residues. Per the germline V gene, CDR1 is SEHNR and CDR2 is FQNEAQ (reference sequence). The CDR3 here is CASKEGGYTDTQYF. CDR3 coding DNA: TGTGCCAGCAAGGAGGGAGGCTACACAGATACGCAGTATTTT.